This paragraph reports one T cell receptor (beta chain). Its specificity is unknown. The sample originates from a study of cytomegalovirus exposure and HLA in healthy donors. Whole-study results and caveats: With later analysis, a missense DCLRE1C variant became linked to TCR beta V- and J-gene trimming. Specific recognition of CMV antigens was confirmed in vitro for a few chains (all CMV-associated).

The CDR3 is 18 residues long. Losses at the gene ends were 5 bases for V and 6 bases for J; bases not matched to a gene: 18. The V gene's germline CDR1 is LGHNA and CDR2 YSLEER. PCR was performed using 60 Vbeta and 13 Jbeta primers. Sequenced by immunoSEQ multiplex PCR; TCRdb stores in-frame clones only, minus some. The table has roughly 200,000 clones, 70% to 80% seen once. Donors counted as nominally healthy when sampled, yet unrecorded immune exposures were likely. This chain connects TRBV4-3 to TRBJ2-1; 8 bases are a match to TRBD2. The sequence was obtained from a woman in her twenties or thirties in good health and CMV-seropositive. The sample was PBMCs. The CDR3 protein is CASSFNLGSSGQGNEQFF. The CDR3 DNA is TGCGCCAGCAGCTTCAACTTGGGGTCTAGCGGGCAGGGCAATGAGCAGTTCTTC.